The 26 T cell receptor beta chains presented below share a single source sample, sequenced in a study of blood T cell repertoires in COVID-19. Repertoires were generated with immunoSEQ multiplex PCR, while TCRdb's copy carries only in-frame clones and drops some. The sample includes around 56,000 clones, roughly 90% of them seen just once. The sequenced sample consisted of peripheral blood. Receptor source: a human donor in a cohort sampled during active COVID-19.

The CDR3: CASSQHNLAGASSYEQYF. CDR3 nucleotide sequence: TGCGCCAGCAGCCAACATAACCTAGCGGGGGCCAGCTCCTACGAGCAGTACTTC. The rearrangement uses TRBV4-3 and TRBJ2-7; TRBD2 aligns across 10 bases. The CDR3 totals 18 residues. The V gene end was trimmed by 2 bases and the J gene end by 0 bases; junction bases not matched to a gene: 10. CDR1 is LGHNA, CDR2 YSLEER, per germline.

The V and J genes are TRBV9 and TRBJ2-3; 8 nucleotides align to TRBD1. Looked up from germline, CDR1 is SGDLS and CDR2 is YYNGEE. The CDR3 is 16 residues long. Unmatched junction bases numbered 9, after V lost 4 bases and J lost 2 bases. CDR3: CASSLPGDRLTDTQYF. CDR3 nucleotides: TGTGCCAGCAGCTTACCGGGGGACAGGCTCACAGATACGCAGTATTTT.

V gene TRBV19 combines with J gene TRBJ1-6; no definite D call. The CDR3 has 13 residues. Germline V gene data show CDR1 as LNHDA and CDR2 as SQIVND (reference sequence). The V end lost 5 bases, the J end lost 7 bases, and 9 bases lay between the germline ends. CDR3 in amino acids: CASSLRHNSPLHF. CDR3 DNA: TGTGCCAGTAGTCTGCGACACAATTCACCCCTCCACTTT. The entire variable domain, with the rest obtained from reference TRBV19 and TRBJ1-6, is as follows: DGGITQSPKYLFRKEGQNVTLSCEQNLNHDAMYWYRQDPGQGLRLIYYSQIVNDFQKGDIAEGYSVSREKKESFPLTVTSAQKNPTAFYLCASSLRHNSPLHFGNGTRLTVT.

This sequence joins TRBV6-1 and TRBJ2-6; 9 bases fit TRBD1. V shed 3 bases and J 3 bases; nucleotides not matched to a gene: 6. CDR3 size: 17 residues. Germline V gene sequence: CDR1 MNHNS, CDR2 SASEGT. This chain's CDR3 is CASSDPGQGFGANVLTF. As DNA, the CDR3 is TGTGCCAGCAGTGACCCGGGACAGGGATTTGGGGCCAACGTCCTGACTTTC.

The chain links TRBV13 to TRBJ2-7; TRBD2 agrees at 7 bases. Germline V gives CDR1 PRHDT, CDR2 FYEKMQ (reference sequence). V lost 2 bases, J lost 9 bases, and 19 bases stayed unmatched. This CDR3 region has 17 residues. DNA for the CDR3: TGTGCCAGCAGCTTAAATCCCGGTGGGAGGGCCACACCAGTGCAGTACTTC. Translated, it gives CASSLNPGGRATPVQYF. Variable domain in full (rest from reference TRBV13 and TRBJ2-7): AAGVIQSPRHLIKEKRETATLKCYPIPRHDTVYWYQQGPGQDPQFLISFYEKMQSDKGSIPDRFSAQQFSDYHSELNMSSLELGDSALYFCASSLNPGGRATPVQYFGPGTRLTVT.

The rearrangement links TRBV12-3 or TRBV12-4 to TRBJ2-3; D ambiguous. V was shortened by 10 bases and J by 0 bases, with 8 bases between the two germline ends. This CDR3 region has 12 residues. The CDR3 region has the DNA TGTGCCACCAGGTCTAGCACAGATACGCAGTATTTT. This sequence encodes CATRSSTDTQYF.

The gene calls are TRBV3-1 (or the pseudogene TRBV3-2) and TRBJ2-3, with D possibly TRBD1 on 5 matching bases. The CDR3 extends over 16 amino acids. V lost 0 bases, J lost 6 bases, and 16 bases lay in between. From germline, CDR1 is LGHDT and CDR2 YNNKEL (reference sequence). This CDR3 is CASSQDRPRVGDTQYF. The CDR3 DNA is TGTGCCAGCAGCCAAGATCGCCCCAGGGTGGGGGATACGCAGTATTTT.

The V call is TRBV27, the J call TRBJ1-5, with D maybe TRBD1 (5 bases). Trimming stripped 2 bases from V and 10 bases from J, with 15 bases between. This CDR3 has 14 amino acids. The germline V gene encodes CDR1 MNHEY and CDR2 SMNVEV (reference sequence). CDR3 in amino acids: CASSLRLEGPPQHF. The DNA of the CDR3 is TGTGCCAGCAGTTTACGATTGGAGGGGCCCCCCCAGCATTTT.

The chain has TRBV5-5 and TRBJ2-7; 8 nucleotides agree with TRBD2. The ends lost 2 bases at V and 6 bases at J; junction bases unmatched: 10. The V gene's germline CDR1 is SGHKS and CDR2 YYEKEE (reference sequence). The CDR3 is 15 amino acids. As DNA, the CDR3 is TGTGCCAGCAGCTTAACGGGGGGGCCTCCGGTCGAGCAGTACTTC. Translation: CASSLTGGPPVEQYF.

V is TRBV7-3 and J is TRBJ2-1, with TRBD2 matching 10 bases. Germline loops: CDR1 SGHTA, CDR2 FQGTGA. There are 15 residues in the CDR3. V gave up 2 bases and J gave up 8 bases; unmatched junction bases: 6. In DNA, the CDR3 is TGTGCCAGCAGCTTACTAGCGGGGGTGGTGGATGAGCAGTTCTTC. It codes for CASSLLAGVVDEQFF.

The chain links TRBV30 to TRBJ1-5, with a possible D match to TRBD1 (5 bases). V was clipped by 0 bases and J by 2 bases, with 5 bases between them. The germline CDR1 and CDR2 sequences are GTSNPN and SVGIG (reference sequence). The CDR3 runs to 13 residues. The CDR3 spells CAWSVQGNQPQHF. The CDR3 DNA reads TGTGCCTGGAGTGTACAGGGCAATCAGCCCCAGCATTTT.

This clone showed up just a few times. The V call is TRBV7-9, the J call TRBJ2-7; 9 bases align to TRBD2. Germline V gene data show CDR1 as SEHNR and CDR2 as FQNEAQ (reference sequence). V shed 3 bases, J shed 3 bases, and the junction held 6 bases outside the gene matches. The CDR3 contains 15 residues. CDR3 residues: CASSLGLTSGYEQYF. CDR3 bases: TGTGCCAGCAGCTTGGGACTGACTAGCGGCTACGAGCAGTACTTC.

CDR3 sequence: CASQDNNQETQYF. In nucleotides, the CDR3 is TGCGCCAGCCAGGACAACAACCAAGAGACCCAGTACTTC. The chain employs TRBV5-1 and TRBJ2-5; D possibly corresponds to TRBD1 (5 bases). Per germline, CDR1 SGHRS and CDR2 YFSETQ. CDR3 size: 13 residues. With 7 bases removed from V and 0 bases from J, the gap between germline ends came to 10 bases. Filled out from reference TRBV5-1 and TRBJ2-5, the complete variable domain reads KAGVTQTPRYLIKTRGQQVTLSCSPISGHRSVSWYQQTPGQGLQFLFEYFSETQRNKGNFPGRFSGRQFSNSRSEMNVSTLELGDSALYLCASQDNNQETQYFGPGTRLLVL.

The V and J genes are TRBV4-1 and TRBJ1-5; TRBD1 aligns across 7 bases. Germline-derived CDR1 and CDR2 are MGHRA and YSYEKL. The V gene end was trimmed by 1 base and the J gene end by 3 bases; junction bases not matched to a gene: 3. The CDR3 covers 15 residues. The CDR3: CASSQGDRINQPQHF. The CDR3 DNA is TGCGCCAGCAGCCAAGGGGACAGAATCAATCAGCCCCAGCATTTT.

This rearrangement joins TRBV13 to TRBJ2-1; a possible D gene is TRBD2 (5 bases). V was pared by 0 bases and J by 7 bases, with 13 bases between. This CDR3 has 15 amino acids. Germline CDR1 reads PRHDT; CDR2 reads FYEKMQ (reference sequence). This chain's CDR3 is CASSLGPSLLNEQFF. CDR3 in DNA: TGTGCCAGCAGCTTAGGACCTAGCCTATTAAATGAGCAGTTCTTC.

The chain carries TRBV6-5 and TRBJ1-3; 10 bases align to TRBD1. The CDR3 has 15 amino acids. Germline V gene sequence: CDR1 MNHEY, CDR2 SVGAGI. J was trimmed by 3 bases and V by 7 bases; bases with no gene match: 6. CDR3 loop: CASKTGTGDGNTIYF. The DNA for the CDR3 is TGTGCCAGCAAAACCGGGACAGGGGATGGAAACACCATATATTTT.

The V and J genes are TRBV6-5 and TRBJ2-1, with 7 bases lining up with TRBD1. V was clipped by 6 bases and J by 6 bases; unmatched bases: 11. Looked up from germline, CDR1 is MNHEY and CDR2 is SVGAGI. CDR3 length: 15 amino acids. The CDR3 reads CASSTRTGGGNEQFF. The CDR3 DNA reads as TGTGCCAGCAGCACTCGGACAGGTGGGGGCAATGAGCAGTTCTTC.

V and J are TRBV11-2 and TRBJ2-2, with D possibly TRBD1 on 6 matching bases. The CDR3 loop spans 15 amino acids. The germline V gene encodes CDR1 SGHAT and CDR2 FQNNGV. Trimming stripped 6 bases from V and 2 bases from J, with 13 bases between. In nucleotides, the CDR3 is TGTGCCAGCAGTTCCAGGGGCGGAAACACCGGGGAGCTGTTTTTT. Translation gives CASSSRGGNTGELFF. Based on the CDR3 plus reference TRBV11-2 and TRBJ2-2, the full variable domain is EAGVAQSPRYKIIEKRQSVAFWCNPISGHATLYWYQQILGQGPKLLIQFQNNGVVDDSQLPKDRFSAERLKGVDSTLKIQPAKLEDSAVYLCASSSRGGNTGELFFGEGSRLTVL.

This sequence joins TRBV6-1 and TRBJ2-7, with 10 bases that match TRBD2. This CDR3 is 15 amino acids long. V shed 2 bases and J 2 bases; nucleotides not matched to a gene: 3. Per germline, CDR1 MNHNS and CDR2 SASEGT. CDR3 protein: CASSEKRGGPYEQYF. Here the CDR3 DNA reads TGTGCCAGCAGTGAAAAGCGGGGGGGCCCCTACGAGCAGTACTTC.

The chain employs TRBV5-8 and TRBJ2-3; 10 nucleotides match TRBD2. The germline V gene has CDR1 SGHTS and CDR2 YDEGEE. V lost 3 bases and J lost 5; bases outside the gene matches: 12. The CDR3 is made up of 17 amino acids. Here the CDR3 reads CASSSTPGLAIGDTQYF. The CDR3 nucleotides read TGTGCCAGCAGCTCCACCCCGGGACTAGCGATAGGAGATACGCAGTATTTT.

J is TRBJ2-7 and V is TRBV20-1; D might be TRBD1 (5 bases). The CDR3 is 11 amino acids. Per germline, CDR1 DFQATT and CDR2 SNEGSKA (reference sequence). V lost 6 bases and J 3 bases, leaving 9 bases between the germline ends. CDR3 in amino acids: CSAIRGYEQYF. The CDR3 nucleotides read TGCAGTGCCATTAGGGGCTACGAGCAGTACTTC.

The rearrangement joins TRBV3-1 (or the pseudogene TRBV3-2) to TRBJ1-2, with no clear D. Trimming stripped 1 base from V and 5 bases from J, with 5 bases between. The CDR3 contains 12 residues. CDR1 LGHDT and CDR2 YNNKEL come from the germline V gene (reference sequence). This chain's CDR3 is CASSQATYGYTF. In nucleotides, the CDR3 is TGTGCCAGCAGCCAAGCGACATATGGCTACACCTTC.

In its sample, this clone was seen a few times. This rearrangement joins TRBV16 to TRBJ2-7; 7 bases are shared with TRBD1. Germline V gene data show CDR1 as KGHSY and CDR2 as FQNENV. The CDR3 is 13 residues long. The junction had 4 bases not matched to a gene; V was cut back by 2 bases and J by 6 bases. This CDR3 reads CASSQRDSGEQYF. DNA for the CDR3: TGTGCCAGCAGCCAAAGGGACAGTGGCGAGCAGTACTTC.

The rearrangement joins TRBV27 to TRBJ1-5; 12 positions match TRBD1. The CDR3 totals 14 residues. The V segment lost 7 bases and the J segment 6 bases; nucleotides outside the gene matches: 4. Germline lookup yields CDR1 MNHEY and CDR2 SMNVEV (reference sequence). The CDR3 DNA follows: TGTGCCAGCAACCGGGACAGGGGGCGTCAGCCCCAGCATTTT. Protein: CASNRDRGRQPQHF.

V is TRBV12-3 or TRBV12-4 and J is TRBJ2-5; D might be TRBD2 (6 bases). Trimming took off 7 bases at V and 5 bases at J, with 8 bases between the two ends. CDR3 length: 11 residues. The CDR3 coding sequence is TGTGCCAGCAACGCGGGGGAGACCCAGTACTTC. Protein product: CASNAGETQYF.

The rearrangement links TRBV5-1 to TRBJ1-1, with no clear D. Per germline, CDR1 SGHRS and CDR2 YFSETQ. The CDR3 runs 14 residues. V gave up 4 bases and J gave up 0 bases, with 10 bases separating them. CDR3 amino acids: CASSPGNLNTEAFF. The CDR3 DNA reads TGCGCCAGCAGCCCGGGGAATTTGAACACTGAAGCTTTCTTT.